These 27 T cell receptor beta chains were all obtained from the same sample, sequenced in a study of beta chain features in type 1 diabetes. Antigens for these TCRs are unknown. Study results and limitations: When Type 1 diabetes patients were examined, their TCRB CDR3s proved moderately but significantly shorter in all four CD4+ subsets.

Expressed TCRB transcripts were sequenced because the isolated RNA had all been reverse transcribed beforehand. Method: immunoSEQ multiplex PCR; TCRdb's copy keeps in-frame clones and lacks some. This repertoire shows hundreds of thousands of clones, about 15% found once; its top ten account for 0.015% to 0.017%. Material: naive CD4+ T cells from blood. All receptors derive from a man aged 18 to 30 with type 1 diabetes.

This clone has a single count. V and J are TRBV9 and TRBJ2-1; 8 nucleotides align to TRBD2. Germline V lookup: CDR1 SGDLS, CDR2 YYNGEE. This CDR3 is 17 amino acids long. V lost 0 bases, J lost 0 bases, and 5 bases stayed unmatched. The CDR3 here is CASSVEPSGSSYNEQFF. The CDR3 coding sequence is TGTGCCAGCAGCGTAGAACCTAGCGGGTCCTCCTACAATGAGCAGTTCTTC.

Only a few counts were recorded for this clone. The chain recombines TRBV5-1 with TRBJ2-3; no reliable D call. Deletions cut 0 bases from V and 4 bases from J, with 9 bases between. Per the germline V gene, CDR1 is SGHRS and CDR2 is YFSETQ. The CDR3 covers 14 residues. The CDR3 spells CASSLGLRPDTQYF. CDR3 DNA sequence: TGCGCCAGCAGCTTGGGACTTCGGCCAGATACGCAGTATTTT.

CDR3 bases: TGTGCCAGCAGTTACTCGAGTGCTTGGCTAGCGGGGGTAAATGAGCAGTTCTTC. Translating it yields CASSYSSAWLAGVNEQFF. The V and J genes are TRBV6-7 and TRBJ2-1; 10 bases match TRBD2. TRBV6-7 is given ORF status, its function remaining uncertain. The length of the CDR3 is 18 residues. V lost 0 bases to trimming and J lost 7 bases; unmatched junction nucleotides: 12.

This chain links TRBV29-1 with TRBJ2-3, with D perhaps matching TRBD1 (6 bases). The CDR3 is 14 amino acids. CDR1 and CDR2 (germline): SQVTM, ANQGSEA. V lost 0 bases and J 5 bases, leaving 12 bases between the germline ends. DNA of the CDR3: TGCAGCGTTGAAGACAGGGGCGCGGGAGATACGCAGTATTTT. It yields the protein CSVEDRGAGDTQYF.

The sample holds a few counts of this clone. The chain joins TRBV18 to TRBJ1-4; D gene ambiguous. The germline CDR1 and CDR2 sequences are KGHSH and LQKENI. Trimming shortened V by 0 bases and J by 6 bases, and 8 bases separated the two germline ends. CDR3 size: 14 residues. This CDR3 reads CASSPPGKHEKLFF. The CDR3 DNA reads TGTGCCAGCTCACCACCCGGGAAGCATGAAAAACTGTTTTTT.

In DNA form, the CDR3 reads TGTGCCAGCAGCGTAGGGGCGGGAGGGCCTTACGAGCAGTACTTC. This translates into CASSVGAGGPYEQYF. The V call is TRBV28, the J call TRBJ2-7, with TRBD2 matching 9 bases. Trimming took 6 bases from V and 4 from J; bases not matched to a gene: 10. Germline CDR1 reads MDHEN; CDR2 reads SYDVKM. The length of the CDR3 is 15 residues. Filled out from reference TRBV28 and TRBJ2-7, the complete variable domain reads DVKVTQSSRYLVKRTGEKVFLECVQDMDHENMFWYRQDPGLGLRLIYFSYDVKMKEKGDIPEGYSVSREKKERFSLILESASTNQTSMYLCASSVGAGGPYEQYFGPGTRLTVT.

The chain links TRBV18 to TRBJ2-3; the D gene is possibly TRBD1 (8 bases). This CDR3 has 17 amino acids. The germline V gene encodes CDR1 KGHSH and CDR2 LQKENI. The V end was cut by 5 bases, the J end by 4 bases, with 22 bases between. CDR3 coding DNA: TGTGCCAGCTCATCGACTCTGGACAGGGAGGGCCCAGATACGCAGTATTTT. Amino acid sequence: CASSSTLDREGPDTQYF. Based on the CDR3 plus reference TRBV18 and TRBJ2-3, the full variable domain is NAGVMQNPRHLVRRRGQEARLRCSPMKGHSHVYWYRQLPEEGLKFMVYLQKENIIDESGMPKERFSAEFPKEGPSILRIQQVVRGDSAAYFCASSSTLDREGPDTQYFGPGTRLTVL.

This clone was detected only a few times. The CDR3 nucleotides are TGTGCCAGCAGCCCAGGGATAGGAAGCGGGGGAGCACCCAATGAGCAGTTCTTC. Amino acids: CASSPGIGSGGAPNEQFF. V usage is TRBV6-4 and J usage is TRBJ2-1, with TRBD2 identical over 8 bases. Germline V gene lookup returns CDR1 MRHNA and CDR2 SNTAGT. The V segment lost 6 bases and the J segment 6 bases; nucleotides outside the gene matches: 19. This CDR3 region has 18 residues.

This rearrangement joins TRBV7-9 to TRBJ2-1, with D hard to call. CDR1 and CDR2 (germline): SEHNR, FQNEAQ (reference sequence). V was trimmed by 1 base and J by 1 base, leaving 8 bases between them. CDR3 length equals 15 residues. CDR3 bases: TGTGCCAGCAGCTTAGTATGGGCATCCTACAATGAGCAGTTCTTC. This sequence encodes CASSLVWASYNEQFF.

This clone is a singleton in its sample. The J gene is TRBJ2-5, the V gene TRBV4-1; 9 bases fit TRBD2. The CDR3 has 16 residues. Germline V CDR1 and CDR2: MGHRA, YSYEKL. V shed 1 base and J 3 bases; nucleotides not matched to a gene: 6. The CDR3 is CASSQVPRGGKETQYF. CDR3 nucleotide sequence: TGCGCCAGCAGCCAAGTCCCGCGGGGGGGCAAAGAGACCCAGTACTTC.

Here the CDR3 reads CASSSTEGEQYF. Here the CDR3 DNA reads TGTGCCAGCAGTTCGACTGAGGGCGAGCAGTACTTC. V usage is TRBV27 and J usage is TRBJ2-7, with D possibly TRBD2 on 5 matching bases. This CDR3 is 12 amino acids long. The germline gives CDR1 MNHEY, CDR2 SMNVEV (reference sequence). V was shortened by 4 bases and J by 6 bases, with 10 bases between the two germline ends.

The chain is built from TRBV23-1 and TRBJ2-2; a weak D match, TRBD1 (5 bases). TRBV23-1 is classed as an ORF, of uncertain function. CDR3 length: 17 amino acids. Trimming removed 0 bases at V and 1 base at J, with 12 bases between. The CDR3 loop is CASSQSRGQQNTGELFF. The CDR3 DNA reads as TGCGCCAGCAGTCAATCTAGGGGCCAGCAGAACACCGGGGAGCTGTTTTTT.

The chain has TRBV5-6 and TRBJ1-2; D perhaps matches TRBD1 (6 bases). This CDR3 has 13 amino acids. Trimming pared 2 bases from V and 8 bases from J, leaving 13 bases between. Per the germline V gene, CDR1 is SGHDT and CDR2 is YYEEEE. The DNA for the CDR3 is TGTGCCAGCAGCTTCGGACAGAAGGGGGGCTACACCTTC. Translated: CASSFGQKGGYTF.

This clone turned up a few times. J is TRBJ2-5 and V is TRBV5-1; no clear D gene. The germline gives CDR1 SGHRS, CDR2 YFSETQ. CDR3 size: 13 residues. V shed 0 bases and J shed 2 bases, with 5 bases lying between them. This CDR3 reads CASSLDRQETQYF. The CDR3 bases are TGCGCCAGCAGCTTGGACAGACAAGAGACCCAGTACTTC.

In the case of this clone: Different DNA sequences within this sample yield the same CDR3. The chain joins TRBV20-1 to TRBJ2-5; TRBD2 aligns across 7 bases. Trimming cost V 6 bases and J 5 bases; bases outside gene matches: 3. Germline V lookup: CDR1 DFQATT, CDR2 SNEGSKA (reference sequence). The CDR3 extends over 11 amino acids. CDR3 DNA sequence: TGCAGTGCCTGGGGGGGGGAGACCCAGTACTTC. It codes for CSAWGGETQYF.

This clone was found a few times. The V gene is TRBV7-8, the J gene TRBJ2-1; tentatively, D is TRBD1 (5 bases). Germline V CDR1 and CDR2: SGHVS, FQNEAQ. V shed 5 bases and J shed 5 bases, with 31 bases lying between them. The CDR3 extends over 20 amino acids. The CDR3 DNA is TGTGCCAGCAGCAGATCGGGCTTGGCTTCAGGGCGGTGGTCCCACAATGAGCAGTTCTTC. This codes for CASSRSGLASGRWSHNEQFF.

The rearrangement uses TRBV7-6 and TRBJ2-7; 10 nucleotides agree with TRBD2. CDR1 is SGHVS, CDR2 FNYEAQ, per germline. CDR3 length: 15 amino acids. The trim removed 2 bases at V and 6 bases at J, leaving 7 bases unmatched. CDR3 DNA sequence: TGTGCCAGCAGCTTACTCCTAGCGGGAGTTGGCGAGCAGTACTTC. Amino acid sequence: CASSLLLAGVGEQYF.

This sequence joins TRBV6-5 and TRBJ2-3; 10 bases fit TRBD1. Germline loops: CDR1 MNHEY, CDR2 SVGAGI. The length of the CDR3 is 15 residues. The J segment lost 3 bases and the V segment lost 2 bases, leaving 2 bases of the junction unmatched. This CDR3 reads CASSYGTGVTDTQYF. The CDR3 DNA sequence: TGTGCCAGCAGTTACGGGACAGGGGTAACAGATACGCAGTATTTT.

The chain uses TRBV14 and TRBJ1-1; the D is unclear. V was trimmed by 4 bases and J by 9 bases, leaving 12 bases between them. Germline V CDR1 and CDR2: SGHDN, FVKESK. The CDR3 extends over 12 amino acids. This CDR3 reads CASSLYRYKAFF. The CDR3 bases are TGTGCCAGCAGCCTCTACAGATATAAAGCTTTCTTT.

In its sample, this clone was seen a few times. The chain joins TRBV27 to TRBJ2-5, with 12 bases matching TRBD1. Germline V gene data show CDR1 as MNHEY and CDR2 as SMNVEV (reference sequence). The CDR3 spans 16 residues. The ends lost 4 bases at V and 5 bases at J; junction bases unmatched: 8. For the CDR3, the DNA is TGTGCCAGCAGTTCACTCGGGACAGGGGGCGGGGAGACCCAGTACTTC. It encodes CASSSLGTGGGETQYF.

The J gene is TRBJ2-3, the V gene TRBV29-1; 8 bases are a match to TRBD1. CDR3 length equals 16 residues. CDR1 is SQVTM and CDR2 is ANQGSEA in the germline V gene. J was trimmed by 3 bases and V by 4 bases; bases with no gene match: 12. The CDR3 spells CSVAKSRQGTTDTQYF. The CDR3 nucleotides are TGCAGCGTTGCTAAGTCGAGACAGGGGACGACAGATACGCAGTATTTT.

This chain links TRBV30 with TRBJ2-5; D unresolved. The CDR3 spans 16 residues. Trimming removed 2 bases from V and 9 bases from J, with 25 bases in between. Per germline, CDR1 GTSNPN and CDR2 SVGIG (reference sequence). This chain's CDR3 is CAWSPPPEMRKMSQYF. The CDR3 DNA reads TGTGCCTGGAGTCCACCACCGGAGATGAGAAAGATGTCCCAGTACTTC. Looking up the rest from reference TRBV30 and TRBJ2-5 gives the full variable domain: SQTIHQWPATLVQPVGSPLSLECTVEGTSNPNLYWYRQAAGRGLQLLFYSVGIGQISSEVPQNLSASRPQDRQFILSSKKLLLSDSGFYLCAWSPPPEMRKMSQYFGPGTRLLVL.

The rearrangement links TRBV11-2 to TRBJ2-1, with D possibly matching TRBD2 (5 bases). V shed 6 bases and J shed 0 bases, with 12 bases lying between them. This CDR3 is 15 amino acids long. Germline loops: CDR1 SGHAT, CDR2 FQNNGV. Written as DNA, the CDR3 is TGTGCCAGCAGGGGCCTGGGGAGCTCCTACAATGAGCAGTTCTTC. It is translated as CASRGLGSSYNEQFF.

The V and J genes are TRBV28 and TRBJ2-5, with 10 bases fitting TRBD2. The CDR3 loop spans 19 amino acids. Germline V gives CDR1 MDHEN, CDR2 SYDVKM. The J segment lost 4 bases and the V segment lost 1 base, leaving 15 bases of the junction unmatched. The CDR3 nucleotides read TGTGCCAGCAGTTTATATCTACTAGCGGGGTCCTCAAAGGGAGAGACCCAGTACTTC. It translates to CASSLYLLAGSSKGETQYF.

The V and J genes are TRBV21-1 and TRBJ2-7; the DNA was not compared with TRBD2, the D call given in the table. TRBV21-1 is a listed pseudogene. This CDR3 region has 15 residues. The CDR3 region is CASSVRGGSSDEQYF. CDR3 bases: TGTGCCAGCAGTGTCCGGGGGGGGTCCAGCGACGAGCAGTACTTC.

The CDR3 loop reads CASSFLPSGANVLTF. The CDR3 DNA reads as TGTGCCAGCAGTTTCCTCCCGTCTGGGGCCAACGTCCTGACTTTC. V gene TRBV28 combines with J gene TRBJ2-6; no clear D gene. Per the germline V gene, CDR1 is MDHEN and CDR2 is SYDVKM. V lost 3 bases and J 1 base, leaving 7 bases between the germline ends. This CDR3 region has 15 residues.

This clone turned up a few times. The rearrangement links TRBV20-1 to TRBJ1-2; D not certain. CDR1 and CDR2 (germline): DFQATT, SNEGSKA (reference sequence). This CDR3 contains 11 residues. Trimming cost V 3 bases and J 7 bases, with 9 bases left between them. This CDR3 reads CSASVLGGYTF. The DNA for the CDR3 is TGCAGTGCTAGTGTACTTGGTGGCTACACCTTC.